The present TCR beta chain was sequenced within a study of human T cells and chemical hapten exposure. About the study: Patients received weekly diphenylcyclopropenone doses to the scalp throughout the approximately 24-week study.

One entry per CDR3 protein results from TCRdb running MiXCR on the RACE reads. The sample shows 300,000 to 450,000 distinct CDR3 sequences, roughly 5.3% of them seen only once. The germline V gene encodes CDR1 LGHNT and CDR2 FRNRAP. Trimming stripped 5 bases from V and 3 bases from J, with 6 bases between. The CDR3 loop spans 12 amino acids. Time point specified: pre-sensitization, week 0. Described treatment: therapeutic diphenylcyclopropenone sensitization with weekly scalp DPC. The sample holds many counts of this clonotype. Sequenced here: whole blood, sampled in connection with sensitization to the hapten diphenylcyclopropenone (DPC). The V and J genes are TRBV12-5 and TRBJ2-3; D is unresolved. The source is a woman in her 50s with alopecia areata. Some clones in this sample may be carry-over from other donors' samples. Here the CDR3 reads CASGRPTDTQYF. Written as DNA, the CDR3 is TGTGCTAGTGGTCGGCCAACAGATACGCAGTATTTT.